These T cell receptor beta chains were read from a single sample in a study of long-term antiretroviral therapy in people with HIV. Data came from immunoSEQ multiplex PCR; TCRdb stores just in-frame clones and leaves some out. Of more than 20,000 clones detected, 65% to 85% appear once; the ten largest clones hold just over 5%. The sample here was unsorted PBMCs, taken 3 years after starting antiretroviral therapy. These receptors were obtained from a man younger than 35 with HIV. Both conserved end residues are trimmed from each CDR3. Size is stated for part of the rows, as once, few or many counts, or as a class when the clone is expanded.

size: NA; V: TRBV5-4; J: TRBJ1-2; CDR3: ASRHRVDYGYT
size: NA; V: TRBV28; J: TRBJ1-2; CDR3: ASSFSGLGMVYGYT
size: few; V: TRBV2; J: TRBJ1-2; CDR3: ASLLPGQAYGYT
size: NA; V: TRBV19; J: TRBJ1-5; CDR3: ASSIGLGQPYSNQPQH
size: NA; V: TRBV7-9; J: TRBJ1-1; CDR3: ASSAQDERTEAF
size: NA; V: TRBV5-1; J: TRBJ2-1; CDR3: ASSLATSYNEQF
size: NA; V: TRBV5-1; J: TRBJ1-6; CDR3: ASSLPGYNSPLH
size: NA; V: TRBV29-1; J: TRBJ1-1; CDR3: SVVRVTNTEAF
size: NA; V: TRBV11-3; J: TRBJ2-3; CDR3: ASSLVPTDTQY
size: NA; V: TRBV6-6; J: TRBJ1-1; CDR3: ASSLLTGMNTEAF
size: NA; V: TRBV5-1; J: TRBJ2-7; CDR3: ASSLQGVPSYEQY
size: NA; V: TRBV5-1; J: TRBJ1-5; CDR3: ASSLGVDQPQH
size: NA; V: TRBV7-9; J: TRBJ2-7; CDR3: ASSGRRGEYEQY
size: few; V: TRBV10-2; J: TRBJ1-6; CDR3: ASSEGRLSYNSPLH
size: once; V: TRBV18; J: TRBJ1-2; CDR3: ASSPRASYGYT
size: NA; V: TRBV18; J: TRBJ1-1; CDR3: ASSPRQTTEAF
size: NA; V: TRBV6-4; J: TRBJ2-3; CDR3: ASSAQGASLTDTQY
size: NA; V: TRBV28; J: TRBJ1-2; CDR3: ASSLFGGYYGYT
size: NA; V: TRBV7-9; J: TRBJ2-1; CDR3: ASSHRQGLFNEQF